The present T cell receptor (beta chain) was sequenced within a study of CD8 T cells in ankylosing spondylitis. Scientists made TCR beta libraries using quantitative 5'-RACE with molecular barcodes. TCRdb reanalysed the 5' RACE reads using MiXCR and keeps one entry per CDR3 protein. The top ten hold 0.51% of the sample, which has more than 650,000 distinct CDR3 sequences, roughly 10% seen once. This clonotype was found many times. Its antigen is still unknown. The CDR3 has 14 amino acids. CDR1 SGHAT and CDR2 FQDESV come from the germline V gene (reference sequence). Trimming removed 2 bases from V and 6 bases from J, with 10 bases in between. Notes on the study in general: Earlier work had already found some motif variants in reactive arthritis synovial fluid and blood. What appeared characteristic of ankylosing spondylitis blood was a TCR beta motif of 7 or 8 highly homologous variants. Disease-associated clonotypes exhibited CD8+ identity and were relatively infrequent in peripheral blood.

The sequenced material came from blood, either unsorted or a sorted T cell fraction (not recorded which). The source of this sequence is a male donor with ankylosing spondylitis. The chain employs TRBV11-1 and TRBJ2-2, with D perhaps TRBD1 (5 bases). CDR3 loop: CASSLSRVAGELFF. As DNA, the CDR3 is TGTGCCAGCAGCTTATCCAGGGTCGCCGGGGAGCTGTTTTTT. Using reference TRBV11-1 and TRBJ2-2 for the parts outside the CDR3, the full variable domain is EAEVAQSPRYKITEKSQAVAFWCDPISGHATLYWYRQILGQGPELLVQFQDESVVDDSQLPKDRFSAERLKGVDSTLKIQPAELGDSAMYLCASSLSRVAGELFFGEGSRLTVL.